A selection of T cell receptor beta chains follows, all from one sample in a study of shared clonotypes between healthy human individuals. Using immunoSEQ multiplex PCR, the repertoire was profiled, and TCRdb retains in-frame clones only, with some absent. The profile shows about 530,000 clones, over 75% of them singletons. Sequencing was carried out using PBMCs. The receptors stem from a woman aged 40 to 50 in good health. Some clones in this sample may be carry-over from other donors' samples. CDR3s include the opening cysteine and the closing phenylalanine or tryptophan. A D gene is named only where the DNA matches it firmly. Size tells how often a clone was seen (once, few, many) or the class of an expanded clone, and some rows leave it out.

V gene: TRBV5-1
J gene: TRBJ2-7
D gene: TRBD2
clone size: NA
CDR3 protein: CASSSGLASYEQYF
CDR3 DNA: TGCGCCAGCAGCTCGGGACTAGCTTCGTACGAGCAGTACTTC

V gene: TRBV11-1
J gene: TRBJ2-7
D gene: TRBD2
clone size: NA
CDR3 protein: CASSSDGGLASHEQYF
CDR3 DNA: TGTGCCAGCAGCTCCGACGGGGGACTAGCGTCCCACGAGCAGTACTTC

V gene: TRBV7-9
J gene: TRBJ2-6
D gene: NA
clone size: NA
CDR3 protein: CASSLAPVGPGANVLTF
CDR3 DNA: TGTGCCAGCAGCTTAGCACCGGTAGGGCCTGGGGCCAACGTCCTGACTTTC

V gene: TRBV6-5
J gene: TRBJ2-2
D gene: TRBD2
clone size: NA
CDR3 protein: CASKLGLAYGELFF
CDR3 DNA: TGTGCCAGCAAACTGGGACTAGCTTACGGGGAGCTGTTTTTT

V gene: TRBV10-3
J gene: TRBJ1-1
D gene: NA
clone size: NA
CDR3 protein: CASSEVTGVAEAFF
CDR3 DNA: TGTGCCAGCAGTGAAGTGACGGGGGTAGCTGAAGCTTTCTTT

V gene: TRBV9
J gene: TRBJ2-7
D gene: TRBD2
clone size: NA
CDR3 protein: CASSLGTSGRIYEQYF
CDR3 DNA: TGTGCCAGCAGCTTGGGGACTAGCGGGAGGATCTACGAGCAGTACTTC

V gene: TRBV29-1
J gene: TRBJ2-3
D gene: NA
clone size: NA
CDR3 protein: CSVEGPGRISTDTQYF
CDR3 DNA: TGCAGCGTTGAAGGCCCGGGACGCATAAGCACAGATACGCAGTATTTT

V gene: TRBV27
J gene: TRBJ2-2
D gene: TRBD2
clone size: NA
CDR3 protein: CASSRGLAGGPVGELFF
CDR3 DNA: TGTGCCAGCAGCCGGGGACTAGCGGGAGGGCCTGTCGGGGAGCTGTTTTTT

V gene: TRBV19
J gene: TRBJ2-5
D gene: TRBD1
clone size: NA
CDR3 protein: CASSDRQGSETQYF
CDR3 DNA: TGTGCCAGTAGTGATCGACAGGGTTCGGAGACCCAGTACTTC

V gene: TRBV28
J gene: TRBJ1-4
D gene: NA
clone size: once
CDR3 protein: CASTLPQGANEKLFF
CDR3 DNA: TGTGCCAGCACCCTCCCCCAGGGAGCTAATGAAAAACTGTTTTTT

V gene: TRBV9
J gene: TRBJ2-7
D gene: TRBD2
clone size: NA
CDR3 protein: CASSAGLAYEQYF
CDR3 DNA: TGTGCCAGCAGCGCCGGACTAGCGTACGAGCAGTACTTC